This TCR beta chain comes out of a study of blood T cell repertoires in COVID-19 (dated by TCRdb to the early 2020s). General notes on the study: Samples from collaborators originated in the United States, Italy and Spain and spanned both the acute and convalescent phases of COVID-19. The repertoires were released in a freely available public database meant as a resource for research on the immune response to SARS-CoV-2. Samples came from the ongoing ImmuneRACE study (first 160 participants) plus 1,254 subjects from 6 global collaborators. The material from the prospective study consisted of cDNA or gDNA derived from T cells, B-cell-depleted T cells, or PBMCs. The dataset comprised deeply sampled blood TCRbeta repertoires from subjects exposed to, actively infected with, or recovered from COVID-19. The sample metadata nearly always contained a de-identified subject ID, COVID-19 status, age in years and sex. Where HLA class I and class II types were available, the types were taken from metadata supplied by the sample provider, not from assay-based typing.

TCRbeta CDR3 regions were amplified from genomic DNA using the immunoSEQ Assay, a bias-controlled multiplex PCR. In the paper's pipeline: The number of nucleated cells in each sample was estimated by amplification of reference gene primers within the assay. Sequence reads were collapsed and filtered to measure the absolute abundance of every unique TCRbeta CDR3 rearrangement. For each sample, productive Simpson clonality was calculated by taking the square root of Simpson's diversity index across productive rearrangements. TCRdb limited this immuneACCESS table to in-frame rearrangements with V and J called. A share of clones is missing; checked studies link under half to unresolved V genes, and the rest is unexplained. V, J and clone size were drawn from that table, and D and trimming were deduced from the DNA. The sample profile shows 97,000 or so clones; approximately 92% of them were found once. Less than 2% of the sample comes from the top ten.

Via the germline V gene, CDR1 is SGHRS and CDR2 YFSETQ. Relative to germline, V is missing 7 bases and J is missing 2 bases, with 8 bases of the junction outside any gene match. There are 14 amino acids in the CDR3, from cysteine to phenylalanine inclusive. Of the read, only the CDR3 DNA is kept; its 42 bases are in frame from base 1. About this clone: Its antigen remains unidentified. It has no much larger one-base neighbor in the sample; base qualities were not kept.

Study-level results and caveats: Clinical and demographic metadata were provided uncurated, with the amount varying by source and participant.

In Seattle, one collaborating source enrolled patients while the infection was active and tracked those patients longitudinally over the course of disease. Whole blood was collected in K2EDTA tubes by collaborating institutions according to the institutions' own protocols. For TCRbeta analysis, collaborator samples were shipped as frozen whole blood, as isolated PBMCs, or as DNA extracted from either sample type. Sequenced material: peripheral blood. In this chain, TRBV5-1 is recombined with TRBJ1-2; 7 central nucleotides agree with TRBD1. This receptor was obtained from a woman aged 45-59 years with COVID-19, enrolled during active disease. The nucleotide sequence is given as TGCGCCAGCCATTCCCCGGGACAGAACTATGGCTACACCTTC. Its translation is CASHSPGQNYGYTF.